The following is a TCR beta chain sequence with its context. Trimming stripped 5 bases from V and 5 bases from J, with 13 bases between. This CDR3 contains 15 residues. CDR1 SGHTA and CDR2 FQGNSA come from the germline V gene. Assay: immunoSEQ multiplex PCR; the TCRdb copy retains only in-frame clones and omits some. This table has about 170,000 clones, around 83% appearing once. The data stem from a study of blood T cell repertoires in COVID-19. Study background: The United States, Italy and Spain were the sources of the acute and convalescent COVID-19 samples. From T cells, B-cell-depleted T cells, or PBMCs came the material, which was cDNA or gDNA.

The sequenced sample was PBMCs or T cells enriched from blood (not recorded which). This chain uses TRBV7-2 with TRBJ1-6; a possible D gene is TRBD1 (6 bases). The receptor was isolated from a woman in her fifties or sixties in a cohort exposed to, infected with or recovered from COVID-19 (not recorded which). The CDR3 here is CASSIYRENNSPLHF. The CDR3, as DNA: TGTGCCAGCAGCATATACAGGGAAAATAATTCACCCCTCCACTTT. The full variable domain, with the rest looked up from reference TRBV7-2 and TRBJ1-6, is GAGVSQSPSNKVTEKGKDVELRCDPISGHTALYWYRQSLGQGLEFLIYFQGNSAPDKSGLPSDRFSAERTGGSVSTLTIQRTQQEDSAVYLCASSIYRENNSPLHFGNGTRLTVT.